This T cell receptor (beta chain) was captured in a study of T cell responses to AZD1222 COVID-19 vaccine. Study-wide results and caveats: Variant regions that are unmutated are reportedly the target of nearly half of spike-specific TCRs. Baseline antibody screening turned up just five to seven seropositive AZD1222 recipients. Clonal diversity was possibly underestimated; the donors were predominantly white British and more often female. The span of vaccine-associated CD4 TCRs extended across spike, with dominance at 160-218 and 743-854.

Points on this clone: As yet, its antigen is unknown.

This table comes from immunoSEQ multiplex PCR, and its TCRdb copy is limited to in-frame clones, with some not included. The sample includes more than 250,000 clones, more than 85% of them seen just once. The CDR3 runs to 12 residues. Germline-derived CDR1 and CDR2 are SGHTS and YDEGEE. Trimming shortened V by 9 bases and J by 0 bases, and 10 bases separated the two germline ends. The sequence was collected from an adult in good health. The V call is TRBV5-8, the J call TRBJ2-7; a possible D gene is TRBD2 (5 bases). The sample consisted of peripheral blood, taken on day 0 of AZD1222 vaccination. The CDR3 region is CATTRDSYEQYF. In DNA form, the CDR3 reads TGTGCCACCACCCGGGACTCCTACGAGCAGTACTTC.